The 3 T cell receptor beta chains given below trace back to one sample, sequenced in a study of T cell repertoires in cytomegalovirus infection (dated by TCRdb to 2018 to 2020). Sequenced on an Illumina HiSeq 1500. TCRdb reworked the public reads: Q25 trimming with fastp, MiXCR clone assembly, productive beta chains retained. For every CDR3 protein sequence, its rows merge into one entry that carries the most common genes and DNA. The sample contains under 95,000 distinct CDR3 sequences, under 4.5% of them found a single time. The top ten clonotypes cover under 25% of the sample. The material sequenced was PBMCs. The receptors shown here come from a human donor in good health (CMV status not recorded). Some clones in this sample may be carry-over from other donors' samples.

This clonotype has at least ten counts. This sequence joins TRBV7-2 and TRBJ2-5, with 8 bases identical to TRBD2. The trim removed 6 bases at V and 4 bases at J, leaving 7 bases unmatched. CDR3 size: 14 residues. The V gene's germline CDR1 is SGHTA and CDR2 FQGNSA. The CDR3 DNA reads TGTGCCAGCAGGCCGGGACTAGGGGGAGAGACCCAGTACTTC. Protein: CASRPGLGGETQYF.

Many counts were recorded for this clonotype. The V and J genes are TRBV7-3 and TRBJ1-1, with 7 nucleotides matching TRBD1. The trim removed 8 bases at V and 4 bases at J, leaving 7 bases unmatched. Germline V gene lookup returns CDR1 SGHTA and CDR2 FQGTGA. The CDR3 is made up of 13 amino acids. This CDR3 reads CASGNRGGTEAFF. The DNA of the CDR3 is TGTGCCAGCGGCAACAGGGGAGGCACTGAAGCTTTCTTT.

This clonotype was seen many times. V is TRBV20-1 and J is TRBJ1-1; D unresolved. The CDR3 length is 12 residues. Trimming took off 0 bases at V and 2 bases at J, with 4 bases between the two ends. Germline V CDR1 and CDR2: DFQATT, SNEGSKA (reference sequence). CDR3 sequence: CSAREANTEAFF. DNA for the CDR3: TGCAGTGCTAGAGAAGCTAACACTGAAGCTTTCTTT.